These 11 T cell receptor beta chains were sequenced from one sample in a study of T cells in Graves' hyperthyroidism and ophthalmopathy. Regions amplified from RNA transcripts were the TCR beta CDR3 regions. The TCR CDR3 first-round RT-PCR relied on the HTBI primer set. TCRdb reanalysed the multiplex PCR reads using MiXCR and keeps one entry per CDR3 protein. The sample yields about 370,000 distinct CDR3 sequences, 15% seen once. The sequencing sample was made of blood. All receptors come from a woman aged 60-75 years with Graves' ophthalmopathy.

This clonotype appeared many times. V usage is TRBV12-3 or TRBV12-4 and J usage is TRBJ2-7, with D tentatively TRBD1 (6 bases). The CDR3 has 15 amino acids. The V gene lost 5 bases and the J gene lost 2 bases, with 16 bases spanning the gap. CDR3 sequence reads: CASSPVATGAYEQYF. CDR3 sequence (DNA): TGTGCCAGCAGTCCTGTCGCGACAGGAGCCTACGAGCAGTACTTC.

This clonotype was counted ten times or more. The chain is built from TRBV20-1 and TRBJ2-3; D ambiguous. From germline, CDR1 is DFQATT and CDR2 SNEGSKA (reference sequence). V lost 0 bases, J lost 5 bases, and 9 bases lay in between. This CDR3 region has 13 residues. This CDR3 is CSARDSYGDTQYF. CDR3 bases: TGCAGTGCTAGAGATTCCTACGGAGATACGCAGTATTTT.

This clonotype appeared many times. CDR3 amino acids: CSAPPSDRAGTEAFF. The CDR3 DNA reads as TGCAGTGCTCCCCCTAGTGACAGGGCGGGCACTGAAGCTTTCTTT. The V gene is TRBV20-1, the J gene TRBJ1-1, with TRBD1 matching over 7 bases. Germline V CDR1 and CDR2: DFQATT, SNEGSKA (reference sequence). V dropped 5 bases and J dropped 4; count of bases not matched to a gene: 13. The CDR3 consists of 15 residues.

The table lists this clonotype with many counts. This chain uses TRBV12-3 or TRBV12-4 with TRBJ2-7; 9 nucleotides line up with TRBD2. Losses at the gene ends were 5 bases for V and 8 bases for J; bases not matched to a gene: 7. The CDR3 has 13 amino acids. The CDR3 region has the DNA TGTGCCAGCAGTCCACGGACTAGCGATAAGCAGTACTTC. Its translation: CASSPRTSDKQYF.

Written as DNA, the CDR3 is TGTGCCAGCAGCTTAGGACTCAACTCTGGGGCCAACGTCCTGACTTTC. Its protein product is CASSLGLNSGANVLTF. This rearrangement joins TRBV7-9 to TRBJ2-6, with unresolved D. CDR3 size: 16 residues. V lost 1 base, J lost 0 bases, and 7 bases lay in between. Germline V gene lookup returns CDR1 SEHNR and CDR2 FQNEAQ (reference sequence).

At least ten counts were recorded for this clonotype. The chain links TRBV28 to TRBJ2-7; 10 bases are shared with TRBD2. Looked up from germline, CDR1 is MDHEN and CDR2 is SYDVKM. CDR3 length: 16 residues. Trimming at V came to 6 bases and at J to 3 bases, leaving 11 bases not matched to a gene. CDR3 sequence: CASSSPEAGGFYEQYF. The CDR3 DNA follows: TGTGCCAGCAGCTCGCCCGAAGCGGGAGGGTTCTACGAGCAGTACTTC.

This clonotype was found many times. The chain combines TRBV6-1 with TRBJ1-1; 7 bases agree with TRBD1. There are 13 residues in the CDR3. Germline V gene sequence: CDR1 MNHNS, CDR2 SASEGT. The J segment lost 5 bases and the V segment lost 6 bases, leaving 6 bases of the junction unmatched. The CDR3 nucleotides read TGTGCCAGCAGAGTGACAGGGCTTACTGAAGCTTTCTTT. Protein: CASRVTGLTEAFF.

About this clonotype itself: A much more abundant neighbour one base away suggests this may be a read error. The chain is built from TRBV7-9 and TRBJ2-6; no clear D. Between the trimmed V and J ends, which lost 2 bases and 0 bases, there was a span of 5 bases. CDR3 size: 15 residues. Germline V CDR1 and CDR2: SEHNR, FQNEAQ (reference sequence). The CDR3 protein is CASSLYASGANVLTF. CDR3 nucleotide sequence: TGTGCCAGCAGCTTATACGCCTCTGGGGCCAACGTCCTGACTTTC.

The CDR3 DNA reads TGTGCCAGCAGTTTATGGGACAGGGACACCTACGAGCAGTACTTC. Translation gives CASSLWDRDTYEQYF. The chain is built from TRBV27 and TRBJ2-7; 9 nucleotides line up with TRBD1. The CDR3 contains 15 residues. The germline V gene encodes CDR1 MNHEY and CDR2 SMNVEV (reference sequence). The V and J ends lost 1 base and 2 bases, in that order; junction bases with no gene match: 3.

At least ten counts were recorded for this clonotype. This rearrangement joins TRBV5-1 to TRBJ1-1; D gene ambiguous. The CDR3 sequence is 15 residues long. Per the germline V gene, CDR1 is SGHRS and CDR2 is YFSETQ. The V end was cut by 0 bases, the J end by 1 base, with 10 bases between. The CDR3 reads CASSLGWEKNTEAFF. CDR3 sequence (DNA): TGCGCCAGCAGCTTGGGGTGGGAAAAGAACACTGAAGCTTTCTTT.

In its sample, this clonotype was seen many times. The V call is TRBV10-3, the J call TRBJ1-5, with D possibly matching TRBD1 (5 bases). Germline V lookup: CDR1 ENHRY, CDR2 SYGVKD. Trimming pared 3 bases from V and 0 bases from J, leaving 15 bases between. The CDR3 is 17 residues long. The CDR3 loop is CAISDLLAGGSNQPQHF. The DNA for the CDR3 is TGTGCCATCAGTGACCTCCTCGCGGGGGGTAGCAATCAGCCCCAGCATTTT.